This T cell receptor beta chain emerged from a study of beta chain features in type 1 diabetes. Germline CDR1 reads MNHEY; CDR2 reads SVGAGI. Trimming pared 7 bases from V and 2 bases from J, leaving 6 bases between. The CDR3 consists of 13 residues. The investigators reverse transcribed all of the isolated RNA, so they sequenced expressed TCRB transcripts. Produced via immunoSEQ multiplex PCR; TCRdb's table is partial and in-frame only. The repertoire holds hundreds of thousands of clones, with 13% to 15% as singletons. Concerning this clone itself: The target antigen is unknown.

Study-level results: Compared to healthy donors, patients appeared to have naive, central memory and Treg TCRB repertoires that were more alike. A pattern of fewer insertions and more deletions at VDJ junctions was seen in type 1 diabetes patients.

The receptor comes from a woman aged 40 to 49 in good health. V and J are TRBV6-5 and TRBJ2-6; tentative D call: TRBD1 (5 bases). The sample taken for sequencing was naive CD4+ T cells from blood. The CDR3 DNA sequence: TGTGCCAGCATCAGGGCTGGGGCCAACGTCCTGACTTTC. Its protein product is CASIRAGANVLTF.